This is a list of T cell receptor beta chains from one sample in a study of blood T cell repertoires in COVID-19. Measured with immunoSEQ multiplex PCR; TCRdb has only the in-frame clones, and not every one. The repertoire consists of 180,000 or so clones, with approximately 83% occurring once and the leading ten covering 3% to 4%. Material: peripheral blood. These TCRs come from a man aged 60 to 75 with acute or convalescent COVID-19. The CDR3 runs from the conserved cysteine through the conserved F or W. Fields, in order: CDR3 DNA, CDR3 protein, clone size, J gene, V gene, D gene. D genes are given only for firm matches. Clone sizes are given selectively: once, few, many, or a class where the clone is expanded.

CDR3nt: TGTGCCAGCAGTTTATCAAACACCAACTATGGCTACACCTTC
CDR3aa: CASSLSNTNYGYTF
abundance: NA
j_gene: TRBJ1-2
v_gene: TRBV27
d_gene: NA

CDR3nt: TGTGCCAGCAGCTTAAGTCTGGGGCTGGCGAACACCGGGGAGCTGTTTTTT
CDR3aa: CASSLSLGLANTGELFF
abundance: NA
j_gene: TRBJ2-2
v_gene: TRBV7-6
d_gene: NA

CDR3nt: TGCGCCAGCAGCACGGGACAGGTCAGCACTGAAGCTTTCTTT
CDR3aa: CASSTGQVSTEAFF
abundance: NA
j_gene: TRBJ1-1
v_gene: TRBV5-1
d_gene: TRBD1

CDR3nt: TGTGCCAGCAGTTTCGGCGGCGGCGGGACGGGAGTACGAGATACGCAGTATTTT
CDR3aa: CASSFGGGGTGVRDTQYF
abundance: once
j_gene: TRBJ2-3
v_gene: TRBV27
d_gene: NA

CDR3nt: TGCGCCAGCAGCCACCCGGGTACGGCCAAAAACATTCAGTACTTC
CDR3aa: CASSHPGTAKNIQYF
abundance: NA
j_gene: TRBJ2-4
v_gene: TRBV4-1
d_gene: NA

CDR3nt: TGTGCCAGCAGTTACCAAGCCGGGACAGGGGCAGATACGCAGTATTTT
CDR3aa: CASSYQAGTGADTQYF
abundance: NA
j_gene: TRBJ2-3
v_gene: TRBV2
d_gene: TRBD1

CDR3nt: TGTGCCAGCAGTTACTCGAAGAGCGGGAGAGACGAGCAGTACTTC
CDR3aa: CASSYSKSGRDEQYF
abundance: NA
j_gene: TRBJ2-7
v_gene: TRBV6-6
d_gene: TRBD2

CDR3nt: TGTGCCTGGCTACTAGCGGGAGCTGGGGCCAACGTCCTGACTTTC
CDR3aa: CAWLLAGAGANVLTF
abundance: NA
j_gene: TRBJ2-6
v_gene: TRBV30
d_gene: TRBD2

CDR3nt: TGTGCCAGCAGTTTGAGGGGTCTAGCGGCCTACGAGCAGTACTTC
CDR3aa: CASSLRGLAAYEQYF
abundance: once
j_gene: TRBJ2-7
v_gene: TRBV28
d_gene: TRBD2

CDR3nt: TGTGCCATCAGTGAGTCGAACCGCGGGAATGGCTACACCTTC
CDR3aa: CAISESNRGNGYTF
abundance: NA
j_gene: TRBJ1-2
v_gene: TRBV10-3
d_gene: NA

CDR3nt: TGCAGCGTTGTGGTCCAACAGACCGAAGCTTTCTTT
CDR3aa: CSVVVQQTEAFF
abundance: once
j_gene: TRBJ1-1
v_gene: TRBV29-1
d_gene: NA

CDR3nt: TGTGCCAGCAGTGAAGTGGGACAGATGAATCAGCCCCAGCATTTT
CDR3aa: CASSEVGQMNQPQHF
abundance: NA
j_gene: TRBJ1-5
v_gene: TRBV2
d_gene: TRBD1

CDR3nt: TGTGCCACCAGTGATTTTCGTAAACGGGGTGCAGGTCAAGAGACCCAGTACTTC
CDR3aa: CATSDFRKRGAGQETQYF
abundance: NA
j_gene: TRBJ2-5
v_gene: TRBV24-1
d_gene: NA

CDR3nt: TGTGCCAGCAGTCCCGGCGGACAGCCCACAGATACGCAGTATTTT
CDR3aa: CASSPGGQPTDTQYF
abundance: NA
j_gene: TRBJ2-3
v_gene: TRBV6-2/TRBV6-3
d_gene: NA

CDR3nt: TGTGCCAGCAACCCCGCAGCAACTAATGAAAAACTGTTTTTT
CDR3aa: CASNPAATNEKLFF
abundance: NA
j_gene: TRBJ1-4
v_gene: TRBV2
d_gene: NA

CDR3nt: TGTGCTAGCAGCTCAGGGCCTAGCGGGAGGGAGAGCTCCTACAATGAGCAGTTCTTC
CDR3aa: CASSSGPSGRESSYNEQFF
abundance: NA
j_gene: TRBJ2-1
v_gene: TRBV7-7
d_gene: TRBD2

CDR3nt: TGTGCCAGCAGGAGCGGAGATAGCACTGAAGCTTTCTTT
CDR3aa: CASRSGDSTEAFF
abundance: NA
j_gene: TRBJ1-1
v_gene: TRBV6-6
d_gene: NA

CDR3nt: TGTGCCTGGAGCTCCACGAACAGGATATTGAACACTGAAGCTTTCTTT
CDR3aa: CAWSSTNRILNTEAFF
abundance: NA
j_gene: TRBJ1-1
v_gene: TRBV30
d_gene: NA

CDR3nt: TGTGCCAGCAGACGCCGGGACAGGGGCACTGAAGCTTTCTTT
CDR3aa: CASRRRDRGTEAFF
abundance: NA
j_gene: TRBJ1-1
v_gene: TRBV6-5
d_gene: TRBD1

CDR3nt: TGTGCCAGCAGTCGCCAGGGGAATAATTCACCCCTCCACTTT
CDR3aa: CASSRQGNNSPLHF
abundance: once
j_gene: TRBJ1-6
v_gene: TRBV6-4
d_gene: NA

CDR3nt: TGTGCCAGCAGCCCACAGGGGAATACGCAGTATTTT
CDR3aa: CASSPQGNTQYF
abundance: few
j_gene: TRBJ2-3
v_gene: TRBV7-9
d_gene: TRBD1

CDR3nt: TGCAGCGCTAGACAGGGGAACACTGAAGCTTTCTTT
CDR3aa: CSARQGNTEAFF
abundance: NA
j_gene: TRBJ1-1
v_gene: TRBV29-1
d_gene: TRBD1

CDR3nt: TGTGCCAGCAACAAAACAGGGCGTGGAAACACCATATATTTT
CDR3aa: CASNKTGRGNTIYF
abundance: NA
j_gene: TRBJ1-3
v_gene: TRBV6-5
d_gene: NA

CDR3nt: TGTGCCAGCAGGGCGGGACTAGCGGGAAACGATGAGCAGTTCTTC
CDR3aa: CASRAGLAGNDEQFF
abundance: NA
j_gene: TRBJ2-1
v_gene: TRBV2
d_gene: TRBD2

CDR3nt: TGTGCCAGCAAGATAAGCGGGAGTGCGACAGATACGCAGTATTTT
CDR3aa: CASKISGSATDTQYF
abundance: NA
j_gene: TRBJ2-3
v_gene: TRBV7-3
d_gene: TRBD2